The subject of this entry is one T cell receptor (beta chain). This entry comes from a study of shared clonotypes between healthy human individuals. Measured with immunoSEQ multiplex PCR; TCRdb has only the in-frame clones, and not every one. The sample consists of roughly 2.5 million clones, around nine tenths of them appearing once. Germline V lookup: CDR1 MNHEY, CDR2 SVGAGI. Deletions cut 5 bases from V and 7 bases from J, with 17 bases between. The CDR3 spans 14 residues. The chain employs TRBV6-5 and TRBJ1-2; the D is unclear. Sequencing was done on a sample of naive CD4+ T cells sorted from blood. The subset denotes: CD45RA+ positively selected. The origin of this receptor is a young man in good health. CDR3 sequence: CASSAGQDYRGYTF. The CDR3 nucleotides read TGTGCCAGCAGTGCGGGCCAAGACTATCGTGGCTACACCTTC.